These 15 T cell receptor beta chains share one sample of origin, sequenced in a study of blood T cell repertoires in COVID-19. The method was immunoSEQ multiplex PCR; TCRdb's version includes in-frame clones alone and lacks a portion of them. The sample has 25,000 to 30,000 clones, around 90% seen once. Specimen: peripheral blood. These receptors originate from a human donor in a cohort sampled during active COVID-19.

The rearrangement uses TRBV18 and TRBJ1-1; the match to TRBD1 covers 7 bases. Germline V gene lookup returns CDR1 KGHSH and CDR2 LQKENI. This CDR3 comprises 14 residues. The V segment lost 1 base and the J segment 4 bases; nucleotides outside the gene matches: 3. DNA of the CDR3: TGTGCCAGCTCACCACAGGGGGCGGGCACTGAAGCTTTCTTT. Its translation: CASSPQGAGTEAFF.

The chain couples TRBV2 to TRBJ2-1, with a possible D match to TRBD2 (6 bases). Germline-derived CDR1 and CDR2 are SNHLY and FYNNEI. This CDR3 comprises 14 residues. V was cut by 5 bases and J by 6 bases, with 14 bases left in between. CDR3 residues: CASSLGTAANEQFF. CDR3 nucleotides: TGTGCCAGCAGTCTCGGGACTGCCGCCAATGAGCAGTTCTTC. The full variable domain, its missing parts supplied by reference TRBV2 and TRBJ2-1, is EPEVTQTPSHQVTQMGQEVILRCVPISNHLYFYWYRQILGQKVEFLVSFYNNEISEKSEIFDDQFSVERPDGSNFTLKIRSTKLEDSAMYFCASSLGTAANEQFFGPGTRLTVL.

The chain carries TRBV18 and TRBJ1-6; D remains unclear. Germline-derived CDR1 and CDR2 are KGHSH and LQKENI. The CDR3 sequence is 14 residues long. V lost 7 bases and J lost 7, with 14 bases in between. CDR3 nucleotides: TGTGCCAGCTGTAGCTCTTTCGGGAATTCACCCCTCCACTTT. Its translation is CASCSSFGNSPLHF.

The chain combines TRBV19 with TRBJ2-2; 10 bases match TRBD1. Germline CDR1 reads LNHDA; CDR2 reads SQIVND (reference sequence). This CDR3 is built from 15 residues. V lost 7 bases, J lost 4 bases, and 6 bases stayed unmatched. CDR3 amino acids: CASITGTGATGELFF. In DNA form, the CDR3 reads TGTGCCAGTATAACCGGGACAGGGGCCACCGGGGAGCTGTTTTTT.

The chain carries TRBV5-5 and TRBJ2-7, with D possibly TRBD2 on 5 matching bases. Trimming shortened V by 2 bases and J by 4 bases, and 13 bases separated the two germline ends. The CDR3 is made up of 14 amino acids. CDR1 SGHKS and CDR2 YYEKEE come from the germline V gene (reference sequence). The CDR3 nucleotides are TGTGCCAGCAGCTTCGTCATAGAGGGATACGAGCAGTACTTC. Amino acids: CASSFVIEGYEQYF.

This chain joins TRBV2 and TRBJ1-1; TRBD1 matches 7 bases. Germline-derived CDR1 and CDR2 are SNHLY and FYNNEI. There are 12 residues in the CDR3. V shed 5 bases, J shed 7 bases, and the junction held 4 bases outside the gene matches. The CDR3, as DNA: TGTGCCAGCAGTTACAGGGGCGGTGAAGCTTTCTTT. It encodes CASSYRGGEAFF.

CDR3 nucleotides: TGTGCCAGCAGCTTGCAGGGGGCGAACACTGAAGCTTTCTTT. Translation: CASSLQGANTEAFF. V gene TRBV7-2 combines with J gene TRBJ1-1; TRBD1 agrees at 8 bases. CDR1 is SGHTA and CDR2 is FQGNSA in the germline V gene. The V gene end was trimmed by 3 bases and the J gene end by 1 base; junction bases not matched to a gene: 1. CDR3 length: 14 residues. Complete variable domain (other parts from reference TRBV7-2 and TRBJ1-1): GAGVSQSPSNKVTEKGKDVELRCDPISGHTALYWYRQSLGQGLEFLIYFQGNSAPDKSGLPSDRFSAERTGGSVSTLTIQRTQQEDSAVYLCASSLQGANTEAFFGQGTRLTVV.

The V and J genes are TRBV5-8 and TRBJ1-2, with D perhaps TRBD1 (5 bases). The V gene's germline CDR1 is SGHTS and CDR2 YDEGEE. Trimming shortened V by 6 bases and J by 0 bases, and 9 bases separated the two germline ends. The CDR3 contains 13 residues. In nucleotides, the CDR3 is TGTGCCAGCAATGGGGGGACTAACTATGGCTACACCTTC. The encoded protein is CASNGGTNYGYTF.

V is TRBV20-1 and J is TRBJ1-1; D is unresolved. V gave up 0 bases and J gave up 7 bases, with 6 bases separating them. Germline CDR1 DFQATT, CDR2 SNEGSKA (reference sequence). This CDR3 is 11 amino acids long. The CDR3 nucleotides read TGCAGTGCTAGAGACGAGGGTGAAGCTTTCTTT. Its protein is CSARDEGEAFF.

The V gene is TRBV5-1, the J gene TRBJ2-1; 10 bases align to TRBD2. The V and J ends lost 2 bases and 7 bases, in that order; junction bases with no gene match: 6. Germline V gene sequence: CDR1 SGHRS, CDR2 YFSETQ. This CDR3 is 15 amino acids long. The CDR3 reads CASSLVSGGINEQFF. CDR3 sequence (DNA): TGCGCCAGCAGCTTAGTTAGCGGGGGGATAAATGAGCAGTTCTTC.

This chain uses TRBV6-5 with TRBJ1-3; 8 nucleotides agree with TRBD1. This CDR3 has 15 amino acids. The junction had 7 bases not matched to a gene; V was cut back by 5 bases and J by 4 bases. Germline V gene sequence: CDR1 MNHEY, CDR2 SVGAGI. The CDR3: CASSRNRGSGNTIYF. In DNA, the CDR3 is TGTGCCAGCAGTAGAAACAGGGGGTCGGGAAACACCATATATTTT.

The chain links TRBV5-8 to TRBJ2-5, with D uncertain. The CDR3 sequence is 10 residues long. The V end was cut by 6 bases, the J end by 5 bases, with 5 bases between. CDR1 and CDR2 from the germline V gene are SGHTS and YDEGEE. Here the CDR3 reads CASTLETQYF. For the CDR3, the DNA is TGTGCCAGCACCCTGGAGACCCAGTACTTC.

The V and J genes are TRBV19 and TRBJ2-5, with TRBD2 identical over 8 bases. The length of the CDR3 is 15 residues. Germline assignment: CDR1 LNHDA and CDR2 SQIVND (reference sequence). V lost 6 bases to trimming and J lost 4 bases; unmatched junction nucleotides: 10. The DNA of the CDR3 is TGTGCCAGTAGCCTCGGGGGGGCTGGGAGAGAGACCCAGTACTTC. Protein product: CASSLGGAGRETQYF.

The chain links TRBV27 to TRBJ1-1; tentative D call: TRBD1 (6 bases). Germline lookup yields CDR1 MNHEY and CDR2 SMNVEV (reference sequence). The CDR3 runs to 14 residues. The V and J ends lost 3 bases and 9 bases respectively, with 17 bases between them. DNA of the CDR3: TGTGCCAGCAGTTTCCGGGACGGGGGGGACAAAGCTTTCTTT. Protein sequence: CASSFRDGGDKAFF.

V and J are TRBV14 and TRBJ1-2; a weak D match, TRBD1 (5 bases). Germline lookup yields CDR1 SGHDN and CDR2 FVKESK. This CDR3 comprises 14 residues. With 0 bases removed from V and 4 bases from J, the gap between germline ends came to 9 bases. The CDR3 loop reads CASSQDLTGYGYTF. DNA for the CDR3: TGTGCCAGCAGCCAAGATCTTACAGGCTATGGCTACACCTTC.